This T cell receptor (beta chain) derives from a study of cytomegalovirus exposure and HLA in healthy donors. Study-level information: In a previous analysis, 100 million to 140 million unique TCR beta sequences were found from roughly 180 million T cells.

V trimming: 0 bases; J trimming: 4 bases; junction bases outside the gene matches: 2. The CDR3 has 15 residues. The germline CDR1 and CDR2 sequences are MGHRA and YSYEKL. It was with 60 Vbeta and 13 Jbeta primers that the PCR ran. TCRdb keeps only in-frame clones here, not all; method: immunoSEQ multiplex PCR. The table records some 110,000 clones, approximately 78% of them present only once. Study-level findings and limits: CMV serostatus alone was available as immune exposure information. Earlier results showed most TCR beta V segments being productive about 90% or about 30% of the time.

In regard to this clone: Its matching antigen is unknown.

The specimen sequenced was PBMCs. This chain connects TRBV4-1 to TRBJ1-1, with 10 bases matching TRBD1. The clonotype was recovered from a man in his forties in good health and CMV-seronegative. The CDR3: CASSQDRDRGTEAFF. The CDR3 coding sequence is TGCGCCAGCAGCCAAGATCGGGACAGGGGCACTGAAGCTTTCTTT.